Listed below are T cell receptor beta chains from one sample, sequenced in a study of T cell repertoires in cytomegalovirus infection. Each CDR3 protein is one row after TCRdb ran MiXCR on the reads. The table lists more than 30,000 distinct CDR3 sequences, about 48% of them singletons. These TCRs' antigens remain unknown. Sequencing was performed on CD8+ T cells from cultured PBMCs, taken from culture after CMV antigen stimulation. The origin of the receptors is a human donor in good health (CMV status not recorded). Some clones in this sample may be carry-over from other donors' samples. The CDR3 runs from the conserved cysteine through the conserved F or W. The order of the fields is V gene, D gene, clone size, J gene, CDR3 DNA, CDR3 protein. A D gene is named only where the DNA matches it firmly. The size of a clone is reported for some rows only, either as once, few or many, or as a class for expanded clones.

TRBV7-2	TRBD2	.	TRBJ2-7	TGTGCCAGCAGCTTAGGGGAGGGACTAGTTCTGTACTTC	CASSLGEGLVLYF
TRBV29-1	TRBD2	many	TRBJ2-1	TGCAGCGGTGTGGGACTAGCAAGTGAGCAGTTCTTC	CSGVGLASEQFF
TRBV18	TRBD1	.	TRBJ2-7	TGTGCCAGCTCACCAACGACAGGGGGCCATACGTCCTACGAGCAGTACTTC	CASSPTTGGHTSYEQYF
TRBV5-4	.	.	TRBJ2-3	TGTGCCAGCAGCTTGAGGGCGCCCTCGGGTGCCACAGATACGCAGTATTTT	CASSLRAPSGATDTQYF
TRBV27	.	.	TRBJ1-2	TGTGCCAGCAGTTTGAAGGGCTCTTCCTATGGCTACACCTTC	CASSLKGSSYGYTF
TRBV6-1	.	.	TRBJ2-1	TGTGCCAGCAATACAATTGAGCAGTTCTTC	CASNTIEQFF
TRBV6-5	.	.	TRBJ2-7	TGTGCCAGCAGTTACTCAGGACCCCCCGAGCAGTACTTC	CASSYSGPPEQYF
TRBV7-3	TRBD2	.	TRBJ2-1	TGTGCCAGCAGCTTAAGACTAGCGGAGGGGAATGAGCAGTTCTTC	CASSLRLAEGNEQFF
TRBV12-3/TRBV12-4	TRBD2	.	TRBJ2-3	TGTGCCAGCAGTTTTTCGACTAGCGGGGGACCGGAGTATTTT	CASSFSTSGGPEYF
TRBV5-1	TRBD2	many	TRBJ2-1	TGCGCCAGCAGCTCCACTAGCGGGAGTGTCAATGAGCAGTTCTTC	CASSSTSGSVNEQFF
TRBV27	TRBD2	.	TRBJ2-7	TGTGCCAGCAGTACTACTAGCGGGAGGGTTTACGAGCAGTACTTC	CASSTTSGRVYEQYF
TRBV7-8	.	.	TRBJ1-4	TGTGCCAGCAGCAGGAACAGTGGGTATAATGAAAAACTGTTTTTT	CASSRNSGYNEKLFF
TRBV7-6	TRBD2	few	TRBJ2-3	TGTGCCAGCAGCTCCATTCGACTAGCGGATCCGGATACGCAGTATTTT	CASSSIRLADPDTQYF
TRBV27	.	.	TRBJ1-5	TGTGCCAGCAGTTCGGGAGGGCGGGGGTCGTATCAGCCCCAGCATTTT	CASSSGGRGSYQPQHF
TRBV9	.	.	TRBJ1-1	TGTGCCAGCAGCGTAGGAGCAGGGAGGTCGACTGAAGCTTTCTTT	CASSVGAGRSTEAFF